These 23 T cell receptor beta chains originate from one sample sequenced in a study of blood T cell repertoires in COVID-19. The method was immunoSEQ multiplex PCR; TCRdb's version includes in-frame clones alone and lacks a portion of them. The table shows roughly 460,000 clones, with 70% to 90% occurring only once. Source material: peripheral blood. The receptor source for this set is a man between 18 and 29 years old with COVID-19, enrolled during active disease.

This clone was counted once. This rearrangement joins TRBV14 to TRBJ2-5; 12 bases are shared with TRBD2. J was trimmed by 3 bases and V by 1 base; bases with no gene match: 3. Germline V CDR1 and CDR2: SGHDN, FVKESK. The CDR3 totals 16 residues. The CDR3 region has the DNA TGTGCCAGCAGCCAAGGCACTAGCGGGAGGAAAGAGACCCAGTACTTC. It codes for CASSQGTSGRKETQYF. The entire variable domain, with the rest obtained from reference TRBV14 and TRBJ2-5, is as follows: EAGVTQFPSHSVIEKGQTVTLRCDPISGHDNLYWYRRVMGKEIKFLLHFVKESKQDESGMPNNRFLAERTGGTYSTLKVQPAELEDSGVYFCASSQGTSGRKETQYFGPGTRLLVL.

This chain joins TRBV6-5 and TRBJ1-4; D is possibly TRBD1 (5 bases). Germline V lookup: CDR1 MNHEY, CDR2 SVGAGI. The CDR3 contains 14 residues. The V end lost 6 bases, the J end lost 3 bases, and 11 bases lay between the germline ends. The CDR3 DNA reads TGTGCCAGCAGACTACAGGCGTCTAATGAAAAACTGTTTTTT. Encoded protein: CASRLQASNEKLFF.

This chain links TRBV27 with TRBJ2-1, with D possibly matching TRBD2 (6 bases). The CDR3 consists of 16 residues. The V gene's germline CDR1 is MNHEY and CDR2 SMNVEV (reference sequence). V was clipped by 5 bases and J by 8 bases, with 22 bases between them. This CDR3 reads CASSVPGLASVDEQFF. CDR3 nucleotides: TGTGCCAGCAGTGTTCCGGGACTGGCAAGCGTGGATGAGCAGTTCTTC.

This chain connects TRBV5-8 to TRBJ2-7, with TRBD1 matching over 7 bases. Germline V gene sequence: CDR1 SGHTS, CDR2 YDEGEE. The CDR3 spans 14 residues. V lost 1 base, J lost 3 bases, and 4 bases stayed unmatched. The CDR3: CASSLPGQYYEQYF. The CDR3 nucleotides read TGTGCCAGCAGCTTGCCGGGACAGTACTACGAGCAGTACTTC.

There are a few counts of this clone. The V and J genes are TRBV24-1 and TRBJ1-2; D is unresolved. Germline CDR1 and CDR2: KGHDR and SFDVKD. V lost 2 bases and J 8 bases, leaving 5 bases between the germline ends. CDR3 length: 11 residues. Here the CDR3 reads CATSDSLGYTF. The DNA for the CDR3 is TGTGCCACCAGTGATTCCCTCGGCTACACCTTC.

The chain uses TRBV2 and TRBJ2-1; D might be TRBD2 (5 bases). The CDR3 is 15 residues long. Trimming removed 2 bases at V and 3 bases at J, with 11 bases between. The germline V gene has CDR1 SNHLY and CDR2 FYNNEI. The CDR3 here is CASSEPLADYNEQFF. The CDR3 DNA is TGTGCCAGCAGTGAACCGCTAGCTGACTACAATGAGCAGTTCTTC. Together with reference TRBV2 and TRBJ2-1, the CDR3 gives the full variable domain: EPEVTQTPSHQVTQMGQEVILRCVPISNHLYFYWYRQILGQKVEFLVSFYNNEISEKSEIFDDQFSVERPDGSNFTLKIRSTKLEDSAMYFCASSEPLADYNEQFFGPGTRLTVL.

The J gene is TRBJ2-2, the V gene TRBV6-1; possibly TRBD2 for D (6 bases). The CDR3 extends over 18 amino acids. The V gene's germline CDR1 is MNHNS and CDR2 SASEGT. Trimming shortened V by 4 bases and J by 7 bases, and 25 bases separated the two germline ends. CDR3 sequence reads: CASSVHYLGGVGGGELFF. Written as DNA, the CDR3 is TGTGCCAGCAGTGTTCACTACCTGGGGGGAGTCGGCGGCGGGGAGCTGTTTTTT.

This chain links TRBV9 with TRBJ2-3, with 8 bases matching TRBD2. With 3 bases clipped from V and 5 bases from J, the junction kept 8 bases outside the gene matches. Germline-derived CDR1 and CDR2 are SGDLS and YYNGEE. The CDR3 covers 15 residues. CDR3 nucleotide sequence: TGTGCCAGCAGCGCTAGGACTAGCTGGCAAGATACGCAGTATTTT. Its translation is CASSARTSWQDTQYF.

This sequence joins TRBV24-1 and TRBJ2-1; a possible D gene is TRBD1 (5 bases). CDR1 and CDR2 (germline): KGHDR, SFDVKD. V was trimmed by 4 bases and J by 3 bases, leaving 6 bases between them. The CDR3 consists of 13 residues. Written as DNA, the CDR3 is TGTGCCACCAGTGAGACAGACTACAATGAGCAGTTCTTC. It yields the protein CATSETDYNEQFF.

This rearrangement joins TRBV12-3 or TRBV12-4 to TRBJ2-7; D is perhaps TRBD2 (5 bases). This CDR3 is built from 12 residues. The V end was cut by 6 bases, the J end by 2 bases, with 8 bases between. This chain's CDR3 is CASSPGTYEQYF. The DNA of the CDR3 is TGTGCCAGCAGCCCGGGAACCTACGAGCAGTACTTC.

This chain joins TRBV7-9 and TRBJ1-4; 9 nucleotides line up with TRBD1. This CDR3 has 14 residues. Germline values: CDR1 SEHNR, CDR2 FQNEAQ (reference sequence). J gave up 7 bases and V 5 bases, and 5 bases lay outside the gene matches. The CDR3 protein is CASSLGQGSEKLFF. The CDR3 DNA sequence: TGTGCCAGCAGCCTGGGACAGGGTAGTGAAAAACTGTTTTTT.

This clone appeared a few times. J is TRBJ2-5 and V is TRBV9; 8 nucleotides agree with TRBD2. V shed 4 bases, J shed 2 bases, and the junction held 4 bases outside the gene matches. Germline V gives CDR1 SGDLS, CDR2 YYNGEE. CDR3 length: 14 amino acids. For the CDR3, the DNA is TGTGCCAGCAGCATTAGCGGGGAGCAAGAGACCCAGTACTTC. Translated: CASSISGEQETQYF. The whole variable domain, filled in from reference TRBV9 and TRBJ2-5, reads DSGVTQTPKHLITATGQRVTLRCSPRSGDLSVYWYQQSLDQGLQFLIQYYNGEERAKGNILERFSAQQFPDLHSELNLSSLELGDSALYFCASSISGEQETQYFGPGTRLLVL.

The V call is TRBV7-8, the J call TRBJ2-7; D is unresolved. V dropped 4 bases and J dropped 4 bases, with 11 bases sitting between them. The length of the CDR3 is 13 residues. CDR1 is SGHVS, CDR2 FQNEAQ, per germline. CDR3 coding DNA: TGTGCCAGCAGCTCACACCTCGGGTACGAGCAGTACTTC. Its protein product is CASSSHLGYEQYF.

V usage is TRBV12-3 or TRBV12-4 and J usage is TRBJ1-2, with 7 bases lining up with TRBD1. The J segment lost 9 bases and the V segment lost 5 bases, leaving 9 bases of the junction unmatched. This CDR3 region has 13 residues. CDR3 protein: CASSLTGSRSYTF. The CDR3 DNA reads as TGTGCCAGCAGTCTGACAGGGTCGAGGAGCTACACCTTC.

This clone showed up just once. The rearrangement uses TRBV2 and TRBJ2-1; 9 nucleotides match TRBD2. V lost 5 bases to trimming and J lost 2 bases; unmatched junction nucleotides: 4. There are 15 residues in the CDR3. Germline CDR1 SNHLY, CDR2 FYNNEI. CDR3 loop: CASSLSGSPYNEQFF. The CDR3 DNA is TGTGCCAGCAGTCTTAGCGGGAGCCCCTACAATGAGCAGTTCTTC.

The gene calls are TRBV2 and TRBJ1-2, with a possible D match to TRBD1 (5 bases). CDR3 length: 14 residues. Trimming left V 5 bases short and J 2 bases short, with 12 bases between. Germline V gene lookup returns CDR1 SNHLY and CDR2 FYNNEI. The CDR3 DNA sequence: TGTGCCAGCAGTCCGGGACTGATAAACTATGGCTACACCTTC. It translates to CASSPGLINYGYTF.

The rearrangement links TRBV10-3 to TRBJ2-7; no reliable D call. V shed 8 bases and J shed 3 bases, with 14 bases lying between them. From germline, CDR1 is ENHRY and CDR2 SYGVKD. The CDR3 totals 13 residues. CDR3: CAIGEGLSYEQYF. In DNA form, the CDR3 reads TGTGCCATCGGAGAAGGCTTAAGCTACGAGCAGTACTTC.

The rearrangement joins TRBV23-1 to TRBJ1-4, with D tentatively TRBD1 (5 bases). TRBV23-1 is designated an ORF whose function remains uncertain. Trimming stripped 6 bases from V and 4 bases from J, with 9 bases between. The CDR3 loop spans 13 amino acids. The CDR3 DNA sequence: TGCGCCAGCAGGGGGCAGAATAATGAAAAACTGTTTTTT. This encodes CASRGQNNEKLFF.

The chain employs TRBV19 and TRBJ2-1; 7 nucleotides agree with TRBD1. CDR1 LNHDA and CDR2 SQIVND come from the germline V gene (reference sequence). Trimming at V came to 7 bases and at J to 3 bases, leaving 9 bases not matched to a gene. There are 15 residues in the CDR3. The CDR3 reads CASTLSGQSYNEQFF. The CDR3 nucleotides are TGTGCCAGTACCCTGTCGGGACAGAGCTACAATGAGCAGTTCTTC.

This sequence joins TRBV7-2 and TRBJ1-6; 8 nucleotides match TRBD1. CDR3 length equals 17 residues. V dropped 4 bases and J dropped 9; count of bases not matched to a gene: 14. CDR1 and CDR2 from the germline V gene are SGHTA and FQGNSA. CDR3 protein: CASSSFPTGQGASPLHF. CDR3 DNA: TGTGCCAGCAGCTCTTTTCCAACGGGGCAGGGGGCTTCACCCCTCCACTTT.

V gene TRBV5-1 combines with J gene TRBJ2-2; 10 bases are a match to TRBD1. The CDR3 extends over 17 amino acids. CDR1 SGHRS and CDR2 YFSETQ come from the germline V gene. Trimming cost V 4 bases and J 6 bases; bases outside gene matches: 12. Written as DNA, the CDR3 is TGCGCCAGCAGCGCCGCACCCGGGACAGGGGTTGCCGGGGAGCTGTTTTTT. It codes for CASSAAPGTGVAGELFF.

There are a few counts of this clone. J is TRBJ1-6 and V is TRBV5-6; 7 nucleotides line up with TRBD1. Germline lookup yields CDR1 SGHDT and CDR2 YYEEEE. The V gene end was trimmed by 4 bases and the J gene end by 10 bases; junction bases not matched to a gene: 8. This CDR3 is built from 14 residues. The CDR3 nucleotides read TGTGCCAGCAGCCAGACAGGGATTAAATCACCCCTCCACTTT. Translation gives CASSQTGIKSPLHF.

The chain joins TRBV6-5 to TRBJ1-4; possible D gene TRBD1, 6 bases. CDR1 MNHEY and CDR2 SVGAGI come from the germline V gene. Trimming cost V 6 bases and J 6 bases, with 14 bases left between them. The CDR3 totals 14 residues. For the CDR3, the DNA is TGTGCCAGCAGCCCCGGGACACGGGATGAAAAACTGTTTTTT. The encoded protein is CASSPGTRDEKLFF.